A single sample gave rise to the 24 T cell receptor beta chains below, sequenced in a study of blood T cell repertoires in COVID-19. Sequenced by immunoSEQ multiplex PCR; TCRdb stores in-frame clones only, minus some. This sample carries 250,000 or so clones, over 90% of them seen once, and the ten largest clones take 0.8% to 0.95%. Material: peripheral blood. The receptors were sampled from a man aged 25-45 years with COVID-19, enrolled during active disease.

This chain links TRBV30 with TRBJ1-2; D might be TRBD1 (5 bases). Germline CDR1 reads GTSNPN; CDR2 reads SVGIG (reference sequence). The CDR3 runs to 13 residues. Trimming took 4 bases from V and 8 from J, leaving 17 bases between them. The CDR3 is CAWIRGGGEGYTF. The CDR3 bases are TGTGCCTGGATCCGTGGGGGAGGGGAAGGCTACACCTTC.

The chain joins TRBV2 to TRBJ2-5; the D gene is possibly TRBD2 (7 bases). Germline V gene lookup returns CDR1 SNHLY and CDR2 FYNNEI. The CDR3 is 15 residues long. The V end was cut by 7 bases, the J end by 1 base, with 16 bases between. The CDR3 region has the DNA TGTGCCAGCAACGTCGGGGGAGGGGGCCAAGAGACCCAGTACTTC. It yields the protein CASNVGGGGQETQYF.

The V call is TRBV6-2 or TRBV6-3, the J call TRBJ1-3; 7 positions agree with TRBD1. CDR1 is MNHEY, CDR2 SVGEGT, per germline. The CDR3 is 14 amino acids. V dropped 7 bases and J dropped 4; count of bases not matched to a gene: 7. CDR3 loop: CASNPTGVGNTIYF. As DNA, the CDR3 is TGTGCCAGCAACCCAACAGGGGTCGGAAACACCATATATTTT.

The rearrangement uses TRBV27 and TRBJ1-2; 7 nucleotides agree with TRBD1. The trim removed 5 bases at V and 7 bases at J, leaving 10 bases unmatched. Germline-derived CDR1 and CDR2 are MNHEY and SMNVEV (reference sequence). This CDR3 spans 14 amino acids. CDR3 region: CASSTRQGFGGYTF. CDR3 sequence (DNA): TGTGCCAGCAGTACCAGACAGGGTTTTGGTGGCTACACCTTC.

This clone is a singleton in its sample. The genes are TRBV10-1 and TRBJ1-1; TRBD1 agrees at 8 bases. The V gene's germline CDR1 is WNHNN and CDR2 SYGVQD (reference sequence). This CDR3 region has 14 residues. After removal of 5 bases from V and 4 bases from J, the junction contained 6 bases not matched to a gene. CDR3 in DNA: TGCGCCAGCAGTAATACAGGGGGGAGCACTGAAGCTTTCTTT. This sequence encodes CASSNTGGSTEAFF.

CDR3 nucleotides: TGTGCCACCAGTGATCCCCGCGGGCGGCAGTACTTC. It translates to CATSDPRGRQYF. The chain recombines TRBV24-1 with TRBJ2-7, with D perhaps TRBD2 (5 bases). CDR3 length: 12 residues. The V gene lost 3 bases and the J gene lost 9 bases, with 11 bases spanning the gap. From germline, CDR1 is KGHDR and CDR2 SFDVKD.

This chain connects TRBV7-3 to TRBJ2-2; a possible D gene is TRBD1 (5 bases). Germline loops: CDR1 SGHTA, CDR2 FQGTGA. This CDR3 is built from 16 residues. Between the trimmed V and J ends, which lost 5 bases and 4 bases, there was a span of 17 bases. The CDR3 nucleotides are TGTGCCAGCAGCGTGACAGCGTTTGAAACCACCGGGGAGCTGTTTTTT. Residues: CASSVTAFETTGELFF.

CDR3 sequence reads: CASSLVRGENTEAFF. In nucleotides, the CDR3 is TGTGCCAGCAGCTTAGTCAGGGGGGAGAACACTGAAGCTTTCTTT. V usage is TRBV11-2 and J usage is TRBJ1-1, with 7 bases lining up with TRBD1. V shed 1 base, J shed 1 base, and the junction held 3 bases outside the gene matches. There are 15 residues in the CDR3. Germline V CDR1 and CDR2: SGHAT, FQNNGV. Full variable domain (missing parts from reference TRBV11-2 and TRBJ1-1): EAGVAQSPRYKIIEKRQSVAFWCNPISGHATLYWYQQILGQGPKLLIQFQNNGVVDDSQLPKDRFSAERLKGVDSTLKIQPAKLEDSAVYLCASSLVRGENTEAFFGQGTRLTVV.

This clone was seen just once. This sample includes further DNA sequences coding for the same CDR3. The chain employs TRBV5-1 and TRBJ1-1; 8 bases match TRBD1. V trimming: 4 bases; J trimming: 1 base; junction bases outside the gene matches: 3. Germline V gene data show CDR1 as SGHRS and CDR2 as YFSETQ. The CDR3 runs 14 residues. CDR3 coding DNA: TGCGCCAGCAGCGCGGACAGGGCGAACACTGAAGCTTTCTTT. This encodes CASSADRANTEAFF.

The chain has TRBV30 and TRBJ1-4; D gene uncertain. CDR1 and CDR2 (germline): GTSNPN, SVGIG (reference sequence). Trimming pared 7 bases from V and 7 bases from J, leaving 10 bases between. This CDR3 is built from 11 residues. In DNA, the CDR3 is TGTGCCTTATCGGGAAGTGAAAAACTGTTTTTT. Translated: CALSGSEKLFF.

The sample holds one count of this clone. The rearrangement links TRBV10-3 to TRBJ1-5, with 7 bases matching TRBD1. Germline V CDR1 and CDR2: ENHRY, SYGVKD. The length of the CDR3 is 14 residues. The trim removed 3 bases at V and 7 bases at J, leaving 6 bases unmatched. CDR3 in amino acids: CAISERQGGQPQHF. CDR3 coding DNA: TGTGCCATCAGTGAAAGACAGGGCGGGCAGCCCCAGCATTTT.

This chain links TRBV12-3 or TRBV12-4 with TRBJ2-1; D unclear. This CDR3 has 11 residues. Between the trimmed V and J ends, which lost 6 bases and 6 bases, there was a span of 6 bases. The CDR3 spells CASSRSNEQFF. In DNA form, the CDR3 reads TGTGCCAGCAGCCGCAGCAATGAGCAGTTCTTC.

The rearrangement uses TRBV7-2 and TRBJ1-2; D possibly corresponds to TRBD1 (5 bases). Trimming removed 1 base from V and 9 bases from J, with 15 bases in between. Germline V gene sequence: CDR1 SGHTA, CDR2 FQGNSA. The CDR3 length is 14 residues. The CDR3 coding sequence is TGTGCCAGCAGCTTAGAGACGGGGGGAGATAGCTACACCTTC. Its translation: CASSLETGGDSYTF.

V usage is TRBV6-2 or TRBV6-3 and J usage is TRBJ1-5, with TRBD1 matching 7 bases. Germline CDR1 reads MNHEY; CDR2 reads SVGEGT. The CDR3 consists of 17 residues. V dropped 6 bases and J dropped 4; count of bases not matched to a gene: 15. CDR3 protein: CASSPDPRQGRNQPQHF. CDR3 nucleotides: TGTGCCAGCAGCCCCGACCCGAGACAGGGACGGAATCAGCCCCAGCATTTT.

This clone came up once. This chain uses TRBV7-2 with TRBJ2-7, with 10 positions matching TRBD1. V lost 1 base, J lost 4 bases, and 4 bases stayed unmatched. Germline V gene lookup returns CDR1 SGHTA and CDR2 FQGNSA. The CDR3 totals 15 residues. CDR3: CASSLGGQGSYEQYF. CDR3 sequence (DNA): TGTGCCAGCAGCTTAGGGGGACAGGGGTCTTACGAGCAGTACTTC. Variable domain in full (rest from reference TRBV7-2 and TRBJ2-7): GAGVSQSPSNKVTEKGKDVELRCDPISGHTALYWYRQSLGQGLEFLIYFQGNSAPDKSGLPSDRFSAERTGGSVSTLTIQRTQQEDSAVYLCASSLGGQGSYEQYFGPGTRLTVT.

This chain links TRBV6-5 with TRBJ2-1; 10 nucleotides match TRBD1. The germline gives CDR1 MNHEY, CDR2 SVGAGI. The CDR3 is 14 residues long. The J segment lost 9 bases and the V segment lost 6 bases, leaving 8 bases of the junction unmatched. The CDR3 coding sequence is TGTGCCAGCAGGCCGGGACAGGGGTTGAGTGAGCAGTTCTTC. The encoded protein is CASRPGQGLSEQFF.

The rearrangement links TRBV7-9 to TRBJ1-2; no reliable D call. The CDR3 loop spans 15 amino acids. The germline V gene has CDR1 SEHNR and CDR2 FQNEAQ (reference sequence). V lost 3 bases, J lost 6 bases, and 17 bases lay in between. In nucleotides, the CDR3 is TGTGCCAGCAGCTTGGGCGGGCCGTTAAGCGATGGCTACACCTTC. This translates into CASSLGGPLSDGYTF. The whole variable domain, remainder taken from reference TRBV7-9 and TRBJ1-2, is DTGVSQNPRHKITKRGQNVTFRCDPISEHNRLYWYRQTLGQGPEFLTYFQNEAQLEKSRLLSDRFSAERPKGSFSTLEIQRTEQGDSAMYLCASSLGGPLSDGYTFGSGTRLTVV.

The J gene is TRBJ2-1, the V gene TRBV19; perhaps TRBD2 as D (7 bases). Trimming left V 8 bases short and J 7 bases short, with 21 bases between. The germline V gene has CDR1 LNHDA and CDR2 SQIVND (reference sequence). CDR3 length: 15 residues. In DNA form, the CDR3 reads TGTGCCAGTGCGCCGTTGGGGGGGCCTATAAATGAGCAGTTCTTC. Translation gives CASAPLGGPINEQFF. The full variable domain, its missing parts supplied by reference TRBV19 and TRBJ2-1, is DGGITQSPKYLFRKEGQNVTLSCEQNLNHDAMYWYRQDPGQGLRLIYYSQIVNDFQKGDIAEGYSVSREKKESFPLTVTSAQKNPTAFYLCASAPLGGPINEQFFGPGTRLTVL.

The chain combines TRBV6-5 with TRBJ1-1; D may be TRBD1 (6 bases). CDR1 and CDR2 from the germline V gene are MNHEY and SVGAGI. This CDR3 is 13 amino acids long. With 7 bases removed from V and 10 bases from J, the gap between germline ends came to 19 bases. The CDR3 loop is CASITTGSVRAFF. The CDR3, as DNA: TGTGCCAGCATTACTACAGGGTCTGTTCGAGCTTTCTTT.

The CDR3 DNA is TGTGCCAGCAGCCAAGTGGCCGGGGAAGAGACCCAGTACTTC. Its translation is CASSQVAGEETQYF. The rearrangement uses TRBV3-1 (or the pseudogene TRBV3-2) and TRBJ2-5; possible D gene TRBD2, 5 bases. CDR3 length: 14 amino acids. CDR1 LGHDT and CDR2 YNNKEL come from the germline V gene (reference sequence). The V end lost 1 base, the J end lost 3 bases, and 9 bases lay between the germline ends.

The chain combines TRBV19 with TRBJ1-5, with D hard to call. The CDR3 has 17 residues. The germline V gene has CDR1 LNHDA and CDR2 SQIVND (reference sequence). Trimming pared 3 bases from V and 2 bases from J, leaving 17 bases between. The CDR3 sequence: CASSINSRSDGNQPQHF. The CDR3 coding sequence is TGTGCCAGTAGTATTAATAGTAGAAGCGATGGCAATCAGCCCCAGCATTTT.

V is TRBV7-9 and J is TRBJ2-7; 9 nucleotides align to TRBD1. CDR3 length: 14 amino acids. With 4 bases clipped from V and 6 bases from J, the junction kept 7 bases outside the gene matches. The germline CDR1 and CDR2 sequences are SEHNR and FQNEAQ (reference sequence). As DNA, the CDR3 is TGTGCCAGCAGCTACCCGGGACAGGGCCCCGAGCAGTACTTC. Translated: CASSYPGQGPEQYF.

The CDR3 loop reads CASSLPGNEKLFF. CDR3 DNA sequence: TGTGCCAGCAGCTTGCCGGGAAATGAAAAACTGTTTTTT. This chain connects TRBV5-5 to TRBJ1-4; D ambiguous. Germline V lookup: CDR1 SGHKS, CDR2 YYEKEE (reference sequence). Between the trimmed V and J ends, which lost 1 base and 5 bases, there was a span of 6 bases. The CDR3 has 13 amino acids.

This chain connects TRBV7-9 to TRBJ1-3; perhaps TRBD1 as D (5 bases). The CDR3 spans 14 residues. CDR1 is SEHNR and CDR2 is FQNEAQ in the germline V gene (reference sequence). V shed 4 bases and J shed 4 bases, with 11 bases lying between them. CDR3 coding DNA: TGTGCCAGCAGCTCGTCAGGGTCGGGAAACACCATATATTTT. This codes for CASSSSGSGNTIYF.